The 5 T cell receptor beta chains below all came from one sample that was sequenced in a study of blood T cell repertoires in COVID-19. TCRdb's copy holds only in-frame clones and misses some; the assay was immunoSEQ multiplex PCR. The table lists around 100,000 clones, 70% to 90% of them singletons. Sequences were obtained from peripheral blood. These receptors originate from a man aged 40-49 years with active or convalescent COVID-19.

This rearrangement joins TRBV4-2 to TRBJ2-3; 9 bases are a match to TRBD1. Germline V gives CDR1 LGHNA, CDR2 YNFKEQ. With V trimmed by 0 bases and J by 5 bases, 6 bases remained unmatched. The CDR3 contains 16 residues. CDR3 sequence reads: CASSQDLQGARDTQYF. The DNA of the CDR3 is TGTGCCAGCAGCCAAGATCTACAGGGGGCGCGAGATACGCAGTATTTT.

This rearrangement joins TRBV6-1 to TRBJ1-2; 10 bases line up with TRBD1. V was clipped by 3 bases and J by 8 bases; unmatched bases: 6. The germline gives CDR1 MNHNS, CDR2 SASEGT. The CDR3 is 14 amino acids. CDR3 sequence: CASSDRQGARGYTF. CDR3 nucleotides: TGTGCCAGCAGTGACCGACAGGGGGCGAGAGGCTACACCTTC.

The CDR3 reads CASSTQRGGRETQYF. The CDR3 coding sequence is TGCGCCAGCAGCACCCAGCGGGGGGGCCGGGAGACCCAGTACTTC. The rearrangement uses TRBV5-1 and TRBJ2-5, with 10 bases identical to TRBD2. The CDR3 sequence is 15 residues long. The junction had 8 bases not matched to a gene; V was cut back by 4 bases and J by 5 bases. Looked up from germline, CDR1 is SGHRS and CDR2 is YFSETQ.

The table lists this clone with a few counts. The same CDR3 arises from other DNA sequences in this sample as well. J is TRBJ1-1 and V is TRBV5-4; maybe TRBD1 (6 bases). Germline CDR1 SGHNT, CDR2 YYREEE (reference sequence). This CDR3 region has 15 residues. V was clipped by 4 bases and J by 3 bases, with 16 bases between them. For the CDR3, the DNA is TGTGCCAGCAGCCCCGGAGGGGGGAGGGACACTGAAGCTTTCTTT. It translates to CASSPGGGRDTEAFF.

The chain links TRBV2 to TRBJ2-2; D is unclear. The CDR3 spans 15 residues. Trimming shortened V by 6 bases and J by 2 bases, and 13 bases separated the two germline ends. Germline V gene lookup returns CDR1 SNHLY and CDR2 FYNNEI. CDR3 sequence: CASRVATYNTGELFF. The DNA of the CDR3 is TGTGCCAGCAGGGTCGCGACATACAACACCGGGGAGCTGTTTTTT.